Below are 25 T cell receptor beta chains sequenced from a single sample in a study of blood T cell repertoires in COVID-19. Produced via immunoSEQ multiplex PCR; TCRdb's table is partial and in-frame only. Found here are 290,000 or so clones, 90% of them singletons; the top ten hold approximately 4.3%. The sequencing sample was made of PBMCs or T cells enriched from blood (not recorded which). The receptor source for this set is a woman aged 18-29 years with acute COVID-19.

V is TRBV28 and J is TRBJ2-6; the match to TRBD1 covers 7 bases. Germline V gives CDR1 MDHEN, CDR2 SYDVKM. There are 15 residues in the CDR3. Germline trimming cut 8 bases from V and 2 bases from J; bases unmatched to any gene: 6. CDR3: CASLKGATGANVLTF. As DNA, the CDR3 is TGTGCCAGCCTGAAGGGGGCTACTGGGGCCAACGTCCTGACTTTC.

The J gene is TRBJ1-3, the V gene TRBV6-6; TRBD1 might be the D (6 bases). V dropped 4 bases and J dropped 0 bases, with 13 bases sitting between them. The CDR3 totals 16 residues. The germline CDR1 and CDR2 sequences are MNHNY and SVGAGI (reference sequence). The CDR3 protein is CASSSPGDYSGNTIYF. CDR3 DNA: TGTGCCAGCAGTTCGCCAGGGGATTACTCTGGAAACACCATATATTTT.

The chain recombines TRBV28 with TRBJ2-7; no clear D. V lost 11 bases and J lost 7, with 15 bases in between. Germline-derived CDR1 and CDR2 are MDHEN and SYDVKM. This CDR3 spans 11 amino acids. CDR3 residues: CAVMSSSEQYF. CDR3 DNA sequence: TGTGCCGTAATGTCCTCTTCGGAGCAGTACTTC.

This sequence joins TRBV29-1 and TRBJ2-7; D ambiguous. The germline V gene has CDR1 SQVTM and CDR2 ANQGSEA. The V and J ends lost 4 bases and 7 bases respectively, with 14 bases between them. The CDR3 spans 12 residues. The CDR3: CSVAEGSREQYF. The CDR3 DNA reads as TGCAGCGTTGCCGAAGGCTCGCGGGAGCAGTACTTC.

The J gene is TRBJ2-1, the V gene TRBV28, with 8 nucleotides matching TRBD2. The CDR3 is made up of 17 amino acids. Per germline, CDR1 MDHEN and CDR2 SYDVKM. The V gene end was trimmed by 4 bases and the J gene end by 3 bases; junction bases not matched to a gene: 11. CDR3 region: CASSSPGGGRVYNEQFF. The CDR3 DNA follows: TGTGCCAGCAGTTCCCCCGGGGGGGGTAGGGTCTACAATGAGCAGTTCTTC. Full variable domain (outside the CDR3, taken from reference TRBV28 and TRBJ2-1): DVKVTQSSRYLVKRTGEKVFLECVQDMDHENMFWYRQDPGLGLRLIYFSYDVKMKEKGDIPEGYSVSREKKERFSLILESASTNQTSMYLCASSSPGGGRVYNEQFFGPGTRLTVL.

The gene calls are TRBV7-9 and TRBJ2-4, with TRBD2 matching over 8 bases. The CDR3 runs 16 residues. From germline, CDR1 is SEHNR and CDR2 FQNEAQ (reference sequence). V was pared by 1 base and J by 6 bases, with 8 bases of the junction left unmatched. The CDR3 region is CASSLETGLAGNIQYF. DNA of the CDR3: TGTGCCAGCAGCTTAGAAACGGGTCTAGCGGGAAACATTCAGTACTTC.

This sequence joins TRBV9 and TRBJ1-4, with D unresolved. Germline V gene data show CDR1 as SGDLS and CDR2 as YYNGEE. This CDR3 comprises 16 residues. V was pared by 4 bases and J by 0 bases, with 13 bases between. In DNA form, the CDR3 reads TGTGCCAGCAGCCCCCTTACGGTCGCAACTAATGAAAAACTGTTTTTT. It yields the protein CASSPLTVATNEKLFF.

The CDR3 sequence: CAISLTGVLDEKLFF. The DNA of the CDR3 is TGTGCCATCAGCCTTACAGGGGTTCTTGATGAAAAACTGTTTTTT. The chain uses TRBV10-3 and TRBJ1-4, with 7 bases fitting TRBD1. The CDR3 has 15 residues. Looked up from germline, CDR1 is ENHRY and CDR2 is SYGVKD. The J segment lost 6 bases and the V segment lost 6 bases, leaving 10 bases of the junction unmatched.

The chain uses TRBV6-5 and TRBJ1-5, with TRBD1 matching 8 bases. After removal of 6 bases from V and 3 bases from J, the junction contained 4 bases not matched to a gene. The V gene's germline CDR1 is MNHEY and CDR2 SVGAGI. The CDR3 is made up of 14 amino acids. CDR3 sequence (DNA): TGTGCCAGCAGGAAGACAGGGGTCAATCAGCCCCAGCATTTT. This encodes CASRKTGVNQPQHF.

This chain connects TRBV7-3 to TRBJ1-1; D gene uncertain. The CDR3 is 15 residues long. CDR1 and CDR2 from the germline V gene are SGHTA and FQGTGA. The V and J ends lost 6 bases and 1 base respectively, with 15 bases between them. The CDR3 DNA reads TGTGCCAGCAGTTCAACGGCGGGAGAGAACACTGAAGCTTTCTTT. Protein product: CASSSTAGENTEAFF.

The V gene is TRBV2, the J gene TRBJ2-1; 11 nucleotides align to TRBD2. V shed 6 bases and J 2 bases; nucleotides not matched to a gene: 3. The CDR3 sequence is 15 residues long. Germline V gene lookup returns CDR1 SNHLY and CDR2 FYNNEI. The CDR3 bases are TGTGCCAGCAGACTAGCGGGAGTCGCCTACAATGAGCAGTTCTTC. It specifies CASRLAGVAYNEQFF.

This clone was counted once. The genes are TRBV11-3 and TRBJ1-1; tentatively, D is TRBD1 (5 bases). Germline values: CDR1 SGHNT, CDR2 YENEEA. V lost 5 bases and J lost 6, with 13 bases in between. The CDR3 is 13 amino acids. The CDR3 region is CASSGDGGSEAFF. CDR3 bases: TGTGCCAGCAGCGGGGACGGGGGGTCTGAAGCTTTCTTT. Using reference TRBV11-3 and TRBJ1-1 for the parts outside the CDR3, the full variable domain is EAGVVQSPRYKIIEKKQPVAFWCNPISGHNTLYWYLQNLGQGPELLIRYENEEAVDDSQLPKDRFSAERLKGVDSTLKIQPAELGDSAVYLCASSGDGGSEAFFGQGTRLTVV.

The gene calls are TRBV27 and TRBJ2-1; the match to TRBD1 covers 10 bases. This CDR3 has 14 residues. Trimming cost V 6 bases and J 9 bases; bases outside gene matches: 8. CDR1 and CDR2 (germline): MNHEY, SMNVEV (reference sequence). CDR3 region: CASRDRGRLGEQFF. CDR3 in DNA: TGTGCCAGCAGAGACAGGGGGCGGTTGGGTGAGCAGTTCTTC.

This clone was detected once. The V gene is TRBV18, the J gene TRBJ1-1; possible D gene TRBD1, 6 bases. The CDR3 spans 15 residues. V was trimmed by 6 bases and J by 6 bases, leaving 20 bases between them. The germline CDR1 and CDR2 sequences are KGHSH and LQKENI. CDR3 sequence reads: CASSAGEWEHSEAFF. DNA of the CDR3: TGTGCCAGCTCCGCAGGGGAGTGGGAACACTCTGAAGCTTTCTTT.

V and J are TRBV28 and TRBJ1-2; TRBD1 aligns across 9 bases. V lost 6 bases and J lost 4; bases outside the gene matches: 9. Germline CDR1 reads MDHEN; CDR2 reads SYDVKM. The CDR3 length is 15 residues. In DNA, the CDR3 is TGTGCCAGCAGCCCTCGGACAGGGGTCCCCTATGGCTACACCTTC. Translated, it gives CASSPRTGVPYGYTF.

The chain combines TRBV11-2 with TRBJ1-2; 7 bases line up with TRBD1. This CDR3 has 16 residues. Germline assignment: CDR1 SGHAT and CDR2 FQNNGV. Losses at the gene ends were 5 bases for V and 2 bases for J; bases not matched to a gene: 11. CDR3 sequence (DNA): TGTGCCAGCAGCCAACTGAGGGACAGCGAGAACTATGGCTACACCTTC. It specifies CASSQLRDSENYGYTF. The full variable domain, in which reference TRBV11-2 and TRBJ1-2 provide the parts outside the CDR3, is EAGVAQSPRYKIIEKRQSVAFWCNPISGHATLYWYQQILGQGPKLLIQFQNNGVVDDSQLPKDRFSAERLKGVDSTLKIQPAKLEDSAVYLCASSQLRDSENYGYTFGSGTRLTVV.

V gene TRBV3-1 (or the pseudogene TRBV3-2) combines with J gene TRBJ2-3; 9 bases fit TRBD2. There are 17 residues in the CDR3. Unmatched junction bases numbered 6, after V lost 0 bases and J lost 2 bases. Germline assignment: CDR1 LGHDT and CDR2 YNNKEL (reference sequence). In DNA form, the CDR3 reads TGTGCCAGCAGCCAAGATCATAGCGGGAGTGCCACAGATACGCAGTATTTT. Protein: CASSQDHSGSATDTQYF.

This chain links TRBV27 with TRBJ1-3, with D unclear. The germline CDR1 and CDR2 sequences are MNHEY and SMNVEV (reference sequence). The CDR3 is 13 residues long. V was shortened by 2 bases and J by 2 bases, with 4 bases between the two germline ends. The CDR3 reads CASSLQAGNTIYF. CDR3 nucleotides: TGTGCCAGCAGTTTACAGGCTGGAAACACCATATATTTT.

The gene calls are TRBV4-2 and TRBJ2-1; 11 nucleotides match TRBD2. V shed 1 base, J shed 4 bases, and the junction held 9 bases outside the gene matches. Germline V lookup: CDR1 LGHNA, CDR2 YNFKEQ. This CDR3 is 18 amino acids long. CDR3: CASSQVHTGTSGYNEQFF. The CDR3 DNA reads as TGTGCCAGCAGCCAAGTTCACACCGGGACTAGCGGATACAATGAGCAGTTCTTC.

V and J are TRBV29-1 and TRBJ1-1; TRBD1 matches 7 bases. Germline V gene sequence: CDR1 SQVTM, CDR2 ANQGSEA. This CDR3 has 13 amino acids. V lost 6 bases to trimming and J lost 2 bases; unmatched junction nucleotides: 6. Here the CDR3 reads CSVPTGVNTEAFF. The CDR3 nucleotides read TGCAGCGTGCCCACAGGGGTCAACACTGAAGCTTTCTTT.

The V call is TRBV28, the J call TRBJ2-5; 7 bases agree with TRBD1. After removal of 5 bases from V and 4 bases from J, the junction contained 4 bases not matched to a gene. CDR3 length: 13 residues. Looked up from germline, CDR1 is MDHEN and CDR2 is SYDVKM. The CDR3 DNA sequence: TGTGCCAGCAGTACACAGGGGTCAGAGACCCAGTACTTC. It yields the protein CASSTQGSETQYF. The complete variable domain, with remaining parts taken from reference TRBV28 and TRBJ2-5, reads DVKVTQSSRYLVKRTGEKVFLECVQDMDHENMFWYRQDPGLGLRLIYFSYDVKMKEKGDIPEGYSVSREKKERFSLILESASTNQTSMYLCASSTQGSETQYFGPGTRLLVL.

The J gene is TRBJ2-3, the V gene TRBV6-4; 9 bases are a match to TRBD2. This CDR3 has 15 residues. Germline V gene data show CDR1 as MRHNA and CDR2 as SNTAGT. With 5 bases clipped from V and 4 bases from J, the junction kept 7 bases outside the gene matches. The chain's CDR3 is CASSPGLAGSDTQYF. In nucleotides, the CDR3 is TGTGCCAGCAGTCCGGGACTAGCTGGATCAGATACGCAGTATTTT.

This chain uses TRBV7-6 with TRBJ1-4; 9 nucleotides match TRBD1. The CDR3 has 18 amino acids. Trimming took 5 bases from V and 0 from J; bases not matched to a gene: 10. Germline assignment: CDR1 SGHVS and CDR2 FNYEAQ. The CDR3 reads CASSPQGGQGATNEKLFF. CDR3 sequence (DNA): TGTGCCAGCAGCCCCCAGGGGGGACAGGGAGCAACTAATGAAAAACTGTTTTTT.

The chain employs TRBV5-1 and TRBJ2-5, with 12 nucleotides matching TRBD2. Trimming removed 4 bases from V and 0 bases from J; junction bases left unmatched: 7. CDR1 and CDR2 (germline): SGHRS, YFSETQ. The CDR3 covers 17 residues. The CDR3 loop is CASSPGLAGSYQETQYF. The CDR3, as DNA: TGCGCCAGCAGCCCGGGACTAGCGGGTTCATACCAAGAGACCCAGTACTTC. Together with reference TRBV5-1 and TRBJ2-5, the CDR3 gives the full variable domain: KAGVTQTPRYLIKTRGQQVTLSCSPISGHRSVSWYQQTPGQGLQFLFEYFSETQRNKGNFPGRFSGRQFSNSRSEMNVSTLELGDSALYLCASSPGLAGSYQETQYFGPGTRLLVL.

The gene calls are TRBV5-1 and TRBJ2-7, with 8 bases identical to TRBD2. Trimming removed 3 bases from V and 3 bases from J; junction bases left unmatched: 8. The CDR3 is 15 residues long. Per the germline V gene, CDR1 is SGHRS and CDR2 is YFSETQ. CDR3 in DNA: TGCGCCAGCAGCTGGCCGACGGGAGGGATCTACGAGCAGTACTTC. This encodes CASSWPTGGIYEQYF.